Below are 18 T cell receptor beta chains sequenced from a single sample in a study of OX40 agonist ivuxolimab in advanced cancers. Only in-frame clones appear in the TCRdb table, and some are missing; sequencing was by immunoSEQ multiplex PCR. Of some 17,000 clones in the sample, about 89% were seen once. Sequences were derived from CD4+ or CD8+ T cells sorted from blood, sampled in a trial of the OX40 agonist ivuxolimab. Receptors were obtained from an adult with an advanced solid tumor such as melanoma, head and neck, liver or kidney cancer.

The gene calls are TRBV7-2 and TRBJ1-1, with D maybe TRBD1 (6 bases). Per the germline V gene, CDR1 is SGHTA and CDR2 is FQGNSA. The CDR3 contains 13 residues. The V end lost 5 bases, the J end lost 8 bases, and 15 bases lay between the germline ends. The CDR3 reads CASSPSDSIEAFF. The CDR3 DNA is TGTGCCAGCAGCCCATCGGACAGTATAGAAGCTTTCTTT.

This sequence joins TRBV27 and TRBJ1-2, with D hard to call. From germline, CDR1 is MNHEY and CDR2 SMNVEV (reference sequence). V was pared by 4 bases and J by 7 bases, with 13 bases between. The CDR3 spans 13 residues. This chain's CDR3 is CASSSTSLGGYTF. CDR3 DNA sequence: TGTGCCAGCAGTTCAACCTCCCTGGGTGGCTACACCTTC.

The chain combines TRBV7-9 with TRBJ1-1, with 7 bases identical to TRBD1. V lost 5 bases and J lost 7; bases outside the gene matches: 10. Germline-derived CDR1 and CDR2 are SEHNR and FQNEAQ (reference sequence). This CDR3 contains 14 residues. This CDR3 reads CASSPRDSPFEAFF. CDR3 bases: TGTGCCAGCAGCCCGCGGGACAGCCCCTTTGAAGCTTTCTTT.

The CDR3 loop is CASSQDYPEGTEAFF. CDR3 nucleotide sequence: TGTGCCAGCAGCCAAGATTATCCGGAGGGGACTGAAGCTTTCTTT. The rearrangement joins TRBV4-2 to TRBJ1-1, with D tentatively TRBD1 (5 bases). The CDR3 totals 15 residues. V lost 0 bases, J lost 5 bases, and 13 bases lay in between. Per germline, CDR1 LGHNA and CDR2 YNFKEQ.

This clone was seen a single time. This rearrangement joins TRBV28 to TRBJ1-1; D is undetermined. V gave up 6 bases and J gave up 6 bases, with 14 bases separating them. The CDR3 is 13 amino acids. From germline, CDR1 is MDHEN and CDR2 SYDVKM. The CDR3 DNA reads TGTGCCAGCAGAGACACCGCACGGGCTGAAGCTTTCTTT. Encoded protein: CASRDTARAEAFF.

This chain connects TRBV19 to TRBJ2-7; 8 nucleotides line up with TRBD2. CDR3 size: 16 residues. Germline-derived CDR1 and CDR2 are LNHDA and SQIVND (reference sequence). Unmatched junction bases numbered 11, after V lost 4 bases and J lost 3 bases. The CDR3 DNA reads as TGTGCCAGTAGTAACCCTCGCGGGGGGAAGGGCTACGAGCAGTACTTC. Translating gives CASSNPRGGKGYEQYF.

The chain is built from TRBV6-5 and TRBJ1-2, with D unresolved. CDR1 MNHEY and CDR2 SVGAGI come from the germline V gene. Between the trimmed V and J ends, which lost 6 bases and 5 bases, there was a span of 10 bases. This CDR3 is built from 12 residues. The CDR3 region is CASRSTGYGYTF. For the CDR3, the DNA is TGTGCCAGCAGGTCGACGGGATATGGCTACACCTTC.

This clone came up once. The J gene is TRBJ2-1, the V gene TRBV19; 9 nucleotides agree with TRBD2. This CDR3 region has 14 residues. V gave up 5 bases and J gave up 4 bases; unmatched junction bases: 3. The germline V gene encodes CDR1 LNHDA and CDR2 SQIVND (reference sequence). The CDR3 loop is CASSLLAGYNEQFF. The CDR3 bases are TGTGCCAGTAGTTTGCTAGCGGGATACAATGAGCAGTTCTTC. Looking up the rest from reference TRBV19 and TRBJ2-1 gives the full variable domain: DGGITQSPKYLFRKEGQNVTLSCEQNLNHDAMYWYRQDPGQGLRLIYYSQIVNDFQKGDIAEGYSVSREKKESFPLTVTSAQKNPTAFYLCASSLLAGYNEQFFGPGTRLTVL.

The CDR3 DNA is TGTGCCAGCAGCCCAACCGGGACAGGGGACTATGGCTACACCTTC. It codes for CASSPTGTGDYGYTF. This chain joins TRBV7-2 and TRBJ1-2; the match to TRBD1 covers 10 bases. The V gene end was trimmed by 5 bases and the J gene end by 3 bases; junction bases not matched to a gene: 6. This CDR3 comprises 15 residues. The germline gives CDR1 SGHTA, CDR2 FQGNSA. The whole variable domain, remainder taken from reference TRBV7-2 and TRBJ1-2, is GAGVSQSPSNKVTEKGKDVELRCDPISGHTALYWYRQSLGQGLEFLIYFQGNSAPDKSGLPSDRFSAERTGGSVSTLTIQRTQQEDSAVYLCASSPTGTGDYGYTFGSGTRLTVV.

The chain has TRBV6-6 and TRBJ1-2; TRBD1 is a possible D gene (5 bases). The CDR3 has 15 amino acids. V was clipped by 2 bases and J by 8 bases, with 18 bases between them. CDR1 and CDR2 (germline): MNHNY, SVGAGI (reference sequence). The CDR3 reads CASSYLPETAQGYTF. In DNA, the CDR3 is TGTGCCAGCAGTTACCTGCCCGAGACAGCCCAGGGCTACACCTTC.

This clone was picked up one time. The genes are TRBV27 and TRBJ2-7; D not resolved. With 3 bases removed from V and 3 bases from J, the gap between germline ends came to 24 bases. Germline CDR1 and CDR2: MNHEY and SMNVEV (reference sequence). There are 18 residues in the CDR3. CDR3 nucleotides: TGTGCCAGCAGTTTCTGGACCTTGGGAAGTAATTCTCTCTACGAGCAGTACTTC. Its translation: CASSFWTLGSNSLYEQYF.

The CDR3 reads CSARAWDEQFF. As DNA, the CDR3 is TGCAGTGCTCGGGCCTGGGATGAGCAGTTCTTC. The V gene is TRBV20-1, the J gene TRBJ2-1; no firm D call. Germline V gene sequence: CDR1 DFQATT, CDR2 SNEGSKA (reference sequence). V was cut by 5 bases and J by 8 bases, with 10 bases left in between. The CDR3 is made up of 11 amino acids.

The chain combines TRBV4-1 with TRBJ1-1; no reliable D call. CDR1 MGHRA and CDR2 YSYEKL come from the germline V gene. The CDR3 has 11 amino acids. Trimming cost V 3 bases and J 8 bases, with 7 bases left between them. CDR3 nucleotide sequence: TGCGCCAGCAGCCATCTGGGGGAAGCTTTCTTT. Residues: CASSHLGEAFF.

This chain joins TRBV4-2 and TRBJ2-7; D gene uncertain. Per germline, CDR1 LGHNA and CDR2 YNFKEQ. The CDR3 spans 15 residues. The V end lost 0 bases, the J end lost 2 bases, and 11 bases lay between the germline ends. CDR3 coding DNA: TGTGCCAGCAGCCAAGATTTTGGGGTTCCCTACGAGCAGTACTTC. Translation gives CASSQDFGVPYEQYF.

The chain links TRBV7-3 to TRBJ2-1; D perhaps matches TRBD1 (6 bases). Trimming cost V 5 bases and J 7 bases, with 15 bases left between them. CDR3 length equals 14 residues. The V gene's germline CDR1 is SGHTA and CDR2 FQGTGA. The CDR3 region has the DNA TGTGCCAGCAGCGACTCCGGGACACGAAATGAGCAGTTCTTC. Its translation is CASSDSGTRNEQFF.

The CDR3 nucleotides are TGTGCCAGTAGTATAGAGGCTAGCGGGATAACGCAGTATTTT. The encoded protein is CASSIEASGITQYF. This chain uses TRBV19 with TRBJ2-3, with TRBD2 identical over 9 bases. Germline V gene data show CDR1 as LNHDA and CDR2 as SQIVND (reference sequence). After removal of 0 bases from V and 9 bases from J, the junction contained 4 bases not matched to a gene. This CDR3 comprises 14 residues.

The chain couples TRBV4-2 to TRBJ2-1, with TRBD2 matching 8 bases. Trimming at V came to 3 bases and at J to 6 bases, leaving 13 bases not matched to a gene. The CDR3 extends over 17 amino acids. Germline V lookup: CDR1 LGHNA, CDR2 YNFKEQ. The CDR3 sequence is CASSQEPGAGVRNEQFF. Here the CDR3 DNA reads TGTGCCAGCAGCCAGGAACCCGGAGCGGGAGTACGCAATGAGCAGTTCTTC.

Regarding this clone: At one end the junction does not follow the germline gene, possibly because of a read error. This chain connects TRBV7-7 to TRBJ2-7; 14 bases are shared with TRBD2. The CDR3 totals 15 residues. The V gene's germline CDR1 is SSHAT and CDR2 FNYEAQ (reference sequence). The CDR3 loop reads CASSPGTSGSYEQYF. DNA of the CDR3: TGTGCTAGCAGCCCCGGGACTAGCGGGAGCTACGAGCAGTACTTC.